Below are 26 T cell receptor beta chains sequenced from a single sample in a study of T-cell memory formation after mild COVID-19. From the 5' RACE reads, TCRdb called clonotypes with MiXCR, one entry per CDR3 protein. The table lists around 80,000 distinct CDR3 sequences, approximately 15% of them singletons. The sequencing input was PBMCs or a T cell subset sorted from them (not recorded which). The receptors derive from an adult woman who had mild COVID-19 (a few samples of this study predate the infection). Cell type and time point are not known.

This clonotype occurred a few times. This chain joins TRBV4-1 and TRBJ2-5; 8 bases are shared with TRBD1. Germline-derived CDR1 and CDR2 are MGHRA and YSYEKL. V gave up 5 bases and J gave up 5 bases; unmatched junction bases: 10. CDR3 length equals 15 residues. The CDR3 is CASSIRSGGDETQYF. For the CDR3, the DNA is TGCGCCAGCAGCATACGGTCAGGGGGCGATGAGACCCAGTACTTC.

The chain joins TRBV14 to TRBJ2-7; unclear D gene. From germline, CDR1 is SGHDN and CDR2 FVKESK. This CDR3 contains 12 residues. The germline V and J ends were trimmed by 1 base and 5 bases, with 6 bases remaining between them. The CDR3 reads CASSQVGHEQYF. The CDR3 bases are TGTGCCAGCAGCCAAGTAGGGCACGAGCAGTACTTC.

V usage is TRBV12-3 or TRBV12-4 and J usage is TRBJ2-3, with D tentatively TRBD1 or TRBD2 (5 bases each). CDR3 length equals 15 residues. The V gene lost 6 bases and the J gene lost 0 bases, with 13 bases spanning the gap. The CDR3 DNA sequence: TGTGCCAGCAGACCGGGACCCGATAGCACAGATACGCAGTATTTT. This codes for CASRPGPDSTDTQYF.

This clonotype was seen a single time. The V and J genes are TRBV27 and TRBJ2-7; 7 bases align to TRBD2. Germline-derived CDR1 and CDR2 are MNHEY and SMNVEV (reference sequence). Unmatched junction bases numbered 6, after V lost 4 bases and J lost 3 bases. There are 14 residues in the CDR3. CDR3 bases: TGTGCCAGCAGTTCACCTGGGACTAACTACGAGCAGTACTTC. Translated: CASSSPGTNYEQYF.

This clonotype was counted only a few times. V gene TRBV18 combines with J gene TRBJ2-1, with D unclear. Germline V gene lookup returns CDR1 KGHSH and CDR2 LQKENI. CDR3 length: 12 amino acids. V was shortened by 0 bases and J by 8 bases, with 5 bases between the two germline ends. The CDR3 DNA is TGTGCCAGCTCACCACCGCTGGATGAGCAGTTCTTC. It translates to CASSPPLDEQFF.

V and J are TRBV5-1 and TRBJ1-1; D uncertain. Germline V gene lookup returns CDR1 SGHRS and CDR2 YFSETQ. This CDR3 is 13 amino acids long. Deletions cut 3 bases from V and 5 bases from J, with 11 bases between. The CDR3, as DNA: TGCGCCAGCAGCTGGGTCCTGGGGACTGAAGCTTTCTTT. Translation: CASSWVLGTEAFF.

This clonotype was seen a handful of times. V is TRBV6-4 and J is TRBJ2-7; TRBD2 matches at 10 bases. Per germline, CDR1 MRHNA and CDR2 SNTAGT. Trimming removed 5 bases from V and 1 base from J; junction bases left unmatched: 5. This CDR3 comprises 15 residues. The CDR3 spells CASSQGLAPSYEQYF. The CDR3 DNA reads as TGTGCCAGCAGTCAGGGACTAGCGCCTTCCTACGAGCAGTACTTC.

This clonotype was counted only a few times. V usage is TRBV20-1 and J usage is TRBJ2-3, with TRBD1 identical over 7 bases. Germline trimming cut 4 bases from V and 2 bases from J; bases unmatched to any gene: 12. This CDR3 has 16 residues. Per the germline V gene, CDR1 is DFQATT and CDR2 is SNEGSKA (reference sequence). The CDR3 nucleotides read TGCAGTGCTATTCCCAGGGGGACAGCTACCACAGATACGCAGTATTTT. Residues: CSAIPRGTATTDTQYF.

The rearrangement uses TRBV28 and TRBJ2-7; 7 nucleotides match TRBD2. The germline gives CDR1 MDHEN, CDR2 SYDVKM. V was pared by 2 bases and J by 4 bases, with 5 bases of the junction left unmatched. The CDR3 loop spans 14 amino acids. The CDR3 coding sequence is TGTGCCAGCAGTTTAGCGGGAGTTGGATACGAGCAGTACTTC. It yields the protein CASSLAGVGYEQYF.

This clonotype occurred many times. The rearrangement links TRBV29-1 to TRBJ2-2, with D unresolved. Germline CDR1 SQVTM, CDR2 ANQGSEA. The CDR3 is 13 residues long. V was pared by 3 bases and J by 8 bases, with 13 bases between. This CDR3 is CSVERLGKGELFF. The CDR3 bases are TGCAGCGTTGAGAGGTTGGGGAAGGGGGAGCTGTTTTTT.

This clonotype has at least ten counts. V gene TRBV7-2 combines with J gene TRBJ2-1; TRBD2 agrees at 14 bases. J lost 2 bases, V lost 5 bases, and 11 bases had no gene match. Germline lookup yields CDR1 SGHTA and CDR2 FQGNSA. The CDR3 length is 19 residues. Here the CDR3 reads CASSPKSGTSGGTYNEQFF. The CDR3 coding sequence is TGTGCCAGCAGCCCAAAATCCGGGACTAGCGGGGGTACCTACAATGAGCAGTTCTTC.

The table lists this clonotype with a few counts. The chain links TRBV20-1 to TRBJ2-1, with 10 bases identical to TRBD2. The CDR3 is 15 amino acids. The V gene's germline CDR1 is DFQATT and CDR2 SNEGSKA (reference sequence). V shed 8 bases and J 4 bases; nucleotides not matched to a gene: 11. CDR3: CSSSGGAVWYNEQFF. The CDR3 nucleotides are TGCAGTTCAAGCGGGGGGGCCGTGTGGTACAATGAGCAGTTCTTC.

The gene calls are TRBV7-6 and TRBJ1-2; tentative D call: TRBD1 (6 bases). The V gene lost 4 bases and the J gene lost 0 bases, with 21 bases spanning the gap. This CDR3 contains 18 residues. Germline CDR1 and CDR2: SGHVS and FNYEAQ. The CDR3 spells CASSSAAGKGGSNYGYTF. CDR3 bases: TGTGCCAGCAGCTCCGCGGCGGGCAAAGGGGGTTCTAACTATGGCTACACCTTC.

The chain is built from TRBV19 and TRBJ2-7; D gene unclear. V shed 2 bases and J shed 2 bases, with 10 bases lying between them. Germline loops: CDR1 LNHDA, CDR2 SQIVND (reference sequence). This CDR3 contains 14 residues. CDR3 residues: CASSIQETPYEQYF. CDR3 nucleotides: TGTGCCAGTAGTATACAGGAAACTCCCTACGAGCAGTACTTC.

This clonotype has a handful of counts. The rearrangement links TRBV7-3 to TRBJ2-3, with D perhaps matching TRBD2 (5 bases). Germline V gene lookup returns CDR1 SGHTA and CDR2 FQGTGA. Trimming removed 4 bases from V and 2 bases from J, with 13 bases in between. CDR3 size: 15 residues. CDR3 loop: CASSSGERSTDTQYF. DNA of the CDR3: TGTGCCAGCAGCTCCGGGGAGCGTTCCACAGATACGCAGTATTTT.

In this sample, this clonotype turned up a few times. The chain combines TRBV12-3 or TRBV12-4 with TRBJ2-7, with D unresolved. CDR3 size: 13 residues. V was clipped by 2 bases and J by 1 base, with 6 bases between them. The CDR3 DNA is TGTGCCAGCAGTTTACTACCATCCTACGAGCAGTACTTC. This codes for CASSLLPSYEQYF.

This clonotype was detected only a few times. V and J are TRBV9 and TRBJ2-7; 8 bases agree with TRBD2. V shed 4 bases, J shed 5 bases, and the junction held 8 bases outside the gene matches. From germline, CDR1 is SGDLS and CDR2 YYNGEE. The length of the CDR3 is 14 residues. Here the CDR3 DNA reads TGTGCCAGCAGCCCCAGGAGCGGGAGCCACGAGCAGTACTTC. Encoded protein: CASSPRSGSHEQYF.

The chain is built from TRBV6-2 or TRBV6-3 and TRBJ1-1; D not certain. The germline V gene encodes CDR1 MNHEY and CDR2 SVGEGT. This CDR3 comprises 15 residues. V lost 0 bases and J 0 bases, leaving 8 bases between the germline ends. The CDR3 nucleotides read TGTGCCAGCAGTTACTCGCGTCTGCTGAACACTGAAGCTTTCTTT. Translation gives CASSYSRLLNTEAFF.

The chain combines TRBV29-1 with TRBJ2-7, with 8 bases aligning to TRBD1. Germline lookup yields CDR1 SQVTM and CDR2 ANQGSEA. CDR3 length equals 14 residues. Trimming at V came to 3 bases and at J to 0 bases, leaving 4 bases not matched to a gene. Here the CDR3 DNA reads TGCAGCGTTGATGTCGGGACAGGCTCCTACGAGCAGTACTTC. Translated, it gives CSVDVGTGSYEQYF.

The chain recombines TRBV20-1 with TRBJ2-2; TRBD1 matches at 8 bases. The germline gives CDR1 DFQATT, CDR2 SNEGSKA (reference sequence). V dropped 2 bases and J dropped 4; count of bases not matched to a gene: 6. The CDR3 loop spans 15 amino acids. DNA for the CDR3: TGCAGTGCTAGACCTTACGACAGGGGCACCGGGGAGCTGTTTTTT. Translated: CSARPYDRGTGELFF.

This clonotype was counted ten times or more. This chain connects TRBV5-6 to TRBJ2-1, with TRBD2 matching 13 bases. Trimming took 4 bases from V and 0 from J; bases not matched to a gene: 4. The germline gives CDR1 SGHDT, CDR2 YYEEEE. The CDR3 totals 17 residues. Written as DNA, the CDR3 is TGTGCCAGCAGCCCGGGGACTAGCGGGGTCTCCTACAATGAGCAGTTCTTC. As protein: CASSPGTSGVSYNEQFF. Using reference TRBV5-6 and TRBJ2-1 for the parts outside the CDR3, the full variable domain is DAGVTQSPTHLIKTRGQQVTLRCSPKSGHDTVSWYQQALGQGPQFIFQYYEEEERQRGNFPDRFSGHQFPNYSSELNVNALLLGDSALYLCASSPGTSGVSYNEQFFGPGTRLTVL.

This chain uses TRBV9 with TRBJ2-1, with TRBD2 matching over 7 bases. Germline lookup yields CDR1 SGDLS and CDR2 YYNGEE. CDR3 size: 15 residues. V lost 3 bases, J lost 4 bases, and 7 bases stayed unmatched. The CDR3 reads CASSESGISYNEQFF. In DNA form, the CDR3 reads TGTGCCAGCAGCGAGAGCGGGATCTCTTACAATGAGCAGTTCTTC.

This clonotype has more than one count but fewer than ten. CDR3 nucleotides: TGTGCCAGCAGCTTATTATACAGGGGTACCGATGAGCAGTTCTTC. Its protein product is CASSLLYRGTDEQFF. V gene TRBV7-8 combines with J gene TRBJ2-1; 7 nucleotides line up with TRBD1. The trim removed 2 bases at V and 8 bases at J, leaving 9 bases unmatched. Germline CDR1 reads SGHVS; CDR2 reads FQNEAQ. CDR3 length: 15 amino acids.

This clonotype was seen only a few times. V is TRBV20-1 and J is TRBJ2-1; a weak D match, TRBD2 (6 bases). V dropped 1 base and J dropped 9 bases, with 13 bases sitting between them. This CDR3 contains 13 residues. Looked up from germline, CDR1 is DFQATT and CDR2 is SNEGSKA (reference sequence). CDR3 loop: CSARGASGPEQFF. In DNA form, the CDR3 reads TGCAGTGCTAGAGGGGCCAGCGGGCCTGAGCAGTTCTTC.

The J gene is TRBJ2-1, the V gene TRBV7-6, with D possibly being TRBD2 (6 bases). Germline CDR1 SGHVS, CDR2 FNYEAQ. V was trimmed by 3 bases and J by 1 base, leaving 10 bases between them. This CDR3 contains 15 residues. The CDR3, as DNA: TGTGCCAGCAGCTTTGTAGCGGAATCCTACAATGAGCAGTTCTTC. As protein: CASSFVAESYNEQFF.

By its share, this clonotype is medium-sized. The chain joins TRBV29-1 to TRBJ2-1; TRBD2 matches 10 bases. Germline V CDR1 and CDR2: SQVTM, ANQGSEA. Germline trimming cut 0 bases from V and 8 bases from J; bases unmatched to any gene: 13. This CDR3 comprises 17 residues. For the CDR3, the DNA is TGCAGCGTTGAAGATGACCGGAGCGGGGGGGCCCGGGATGAGCAGTTCTTC. It translates to CSVEDDRSGGARDEQFF.